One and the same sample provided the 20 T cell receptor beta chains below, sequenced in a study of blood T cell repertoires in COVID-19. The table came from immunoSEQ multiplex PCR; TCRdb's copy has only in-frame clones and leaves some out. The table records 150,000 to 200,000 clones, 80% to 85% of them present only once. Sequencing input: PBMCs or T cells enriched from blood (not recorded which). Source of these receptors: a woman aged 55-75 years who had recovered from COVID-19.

CDR3 sequence: CASSQDAGGRSTNEKLFF. The CDR3 DNA follows: TGCGCCAGCAGCCAAGATGCGGGTGGGAGGTCAACTAATGAAAAACTGTTTTTT. V is TRBV4-1 and J is TRBJ1-4; D not resolved. The V end was cut by 0 bases, the J end by 0 bases, with 14 bases between. The CDR3 loop spans 18 amino acids. Germline-derived CDR1 and CDR2 are MGHRA and YSYEKL.

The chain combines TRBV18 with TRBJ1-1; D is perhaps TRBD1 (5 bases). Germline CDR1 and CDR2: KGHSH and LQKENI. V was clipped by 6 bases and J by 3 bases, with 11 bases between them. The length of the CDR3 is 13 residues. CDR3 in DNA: TGTGCCAGCTCGGGTCAGGGTCACACTGAAGCTTTCTTT. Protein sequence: CASSGQGHTEAFF. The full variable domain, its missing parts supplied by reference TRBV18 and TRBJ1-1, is NAGVMQNPRHLVRRRGQEARLRCSPMKGHSHVYWYRQLPEEGLKFMVYLQKENIIDESGMPKERFSAEFPKEGPSILRIQQVVRGDSAAYFCASSGQGHTEAFFGQGTRLTVV.

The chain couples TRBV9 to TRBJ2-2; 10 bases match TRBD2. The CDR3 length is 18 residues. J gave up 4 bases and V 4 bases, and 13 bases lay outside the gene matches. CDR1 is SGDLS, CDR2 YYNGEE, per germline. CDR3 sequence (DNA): TGTGCCAGCAGCCCCGTGGGGGGGGGACTAGCGAGCACCGGGGAGCTGTTTTTT. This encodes CASSPVGGGLASTGELFF.

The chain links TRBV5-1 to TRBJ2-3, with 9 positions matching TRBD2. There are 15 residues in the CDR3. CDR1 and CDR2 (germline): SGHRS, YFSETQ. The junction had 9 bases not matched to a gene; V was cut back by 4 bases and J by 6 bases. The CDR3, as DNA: TGCGCCAGCAGCGTGGTTGGCGGGGGGGTGGATACGCAGTATTTT. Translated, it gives CASSVVGGGVDTQYF.

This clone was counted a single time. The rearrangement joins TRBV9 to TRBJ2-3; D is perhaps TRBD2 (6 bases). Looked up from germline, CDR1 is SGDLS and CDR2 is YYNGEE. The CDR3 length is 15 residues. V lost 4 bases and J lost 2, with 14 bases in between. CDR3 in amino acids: CASSPRSGYTDTQYF. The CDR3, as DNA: TGTGCCAGCAGCCCCCGCAGCGGGTACACAGATACGCAGTATTTT.

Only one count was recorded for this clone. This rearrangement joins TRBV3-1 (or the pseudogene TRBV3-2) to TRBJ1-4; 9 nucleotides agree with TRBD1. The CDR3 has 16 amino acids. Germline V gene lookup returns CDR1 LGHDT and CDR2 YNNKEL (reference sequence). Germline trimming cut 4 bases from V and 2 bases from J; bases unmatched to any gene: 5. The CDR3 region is CASSLQGARTNEKLFF. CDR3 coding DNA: TGTGCCAGCAGCCTACAGGGGGCGCGGACTAATGAAAAACTGTTTTTT.

CDR3 amino acids: CASSLYSNTEAFF. Written as DNA, the CDR3 is TGCGCCAGCAGCTTGTACAGTAACACTGAAGCTTTCTTT. This sequence joins TRBV5-1 and TRBJ1-1; D is undetermined. The germline V gene has CDR1 SGHRS and CDR2 YFSETQ. The CDR3 runs to 13 residues. Trimming removed 1 base from V and 2 bases from J, with 6 bases in between. Filled out from reference TRBV5-1 and TRBJ1-1, the complete variable domain reads KAGVTQTPRYLIKTRGQQVTLSCSPISGHRSVSWYQQTPGQGLQFLFEYFSETQRNKGNFPGRFSGRQFSNSRSEMNVSTLELGDSALYLCASSLYSNTEAFFGQGTRLTVV.

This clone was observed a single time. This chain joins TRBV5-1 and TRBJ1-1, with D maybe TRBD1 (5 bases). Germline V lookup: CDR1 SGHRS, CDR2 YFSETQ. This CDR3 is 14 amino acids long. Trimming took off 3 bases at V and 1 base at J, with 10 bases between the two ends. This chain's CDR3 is CASSWMDKNTEAFF. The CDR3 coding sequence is TGCGCCAGCAGCTGGATGGACAAGAACACTGAAGCTTTCTTT.

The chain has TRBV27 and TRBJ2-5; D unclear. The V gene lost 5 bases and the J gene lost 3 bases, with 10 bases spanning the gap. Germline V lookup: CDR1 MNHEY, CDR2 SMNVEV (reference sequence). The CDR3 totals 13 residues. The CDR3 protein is CASSRLSEETQYF. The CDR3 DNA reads TGTGCCAGCAGTCGGTTGAGTGAAGAGACCCAGTACTTC.

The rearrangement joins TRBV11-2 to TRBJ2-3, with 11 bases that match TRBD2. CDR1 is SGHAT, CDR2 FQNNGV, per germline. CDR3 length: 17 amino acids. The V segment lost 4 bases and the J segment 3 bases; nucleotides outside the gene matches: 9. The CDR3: CASSSLSGGAFTDTQYF. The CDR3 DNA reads TGTGCCAGCAGCTCCCTTAGCGGGGGGGCCTTTACAGATACGCAGTATTTT.

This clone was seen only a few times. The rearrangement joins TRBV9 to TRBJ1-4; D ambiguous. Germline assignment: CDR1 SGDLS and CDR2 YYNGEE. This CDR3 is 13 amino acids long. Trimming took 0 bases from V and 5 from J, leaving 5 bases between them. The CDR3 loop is CASSVGGNEKLFF. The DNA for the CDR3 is TGTGCCAGCAGCGTAGGAGGGAATGAAAAACTGTTTTTT.

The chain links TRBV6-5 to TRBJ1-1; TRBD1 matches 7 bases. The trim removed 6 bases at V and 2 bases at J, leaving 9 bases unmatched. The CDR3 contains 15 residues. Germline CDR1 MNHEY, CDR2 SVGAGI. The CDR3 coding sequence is TGTGCCAGCAGAATACAGGGGATTGAAAACACTGAAGCTTTCTTT. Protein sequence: CASRIQGIENTEAFF.

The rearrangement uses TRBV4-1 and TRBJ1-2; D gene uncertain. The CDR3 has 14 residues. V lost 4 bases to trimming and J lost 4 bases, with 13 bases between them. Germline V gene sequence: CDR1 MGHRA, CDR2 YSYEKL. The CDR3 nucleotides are TGCGCCAGCAGCCCACGGGTTGCGGGCTATGGCTACACCTTC. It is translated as CASSPRVAGYGYTF.

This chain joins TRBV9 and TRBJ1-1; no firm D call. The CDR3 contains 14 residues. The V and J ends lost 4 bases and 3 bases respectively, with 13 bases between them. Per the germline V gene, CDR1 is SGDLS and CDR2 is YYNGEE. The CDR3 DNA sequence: TGTGCCAGCAGCCCAAATACGGGGTACACTGAAGCTTTCTTT. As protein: CASSPNTGYTEAFF.

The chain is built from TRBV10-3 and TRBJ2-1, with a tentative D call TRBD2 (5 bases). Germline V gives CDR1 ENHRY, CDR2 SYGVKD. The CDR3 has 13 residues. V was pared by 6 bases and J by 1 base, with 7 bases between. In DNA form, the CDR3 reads TGTGCCATCAGCCGGGGTTCCTACAATGAGCAGTTCTTC. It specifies CAISRGSYNEQFF.

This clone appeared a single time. The DNA of the CDR3 is TGCAGTGCTAGTAGCCAGGCTCTTCGGTCACCCCTCCACTTT. As protein: CSASSQALRSPLHF. The chain employs TRBV20-1 and TRBJ1-6; D uncertain. Germline lookup yields CDR1 DFQATT and CDR2 SNEGSKA (reference sequence). The CDR3 loop spans 14 amino acids. Trimming stripped 3 bases from V and 10 bases from J, with 16 bases between.

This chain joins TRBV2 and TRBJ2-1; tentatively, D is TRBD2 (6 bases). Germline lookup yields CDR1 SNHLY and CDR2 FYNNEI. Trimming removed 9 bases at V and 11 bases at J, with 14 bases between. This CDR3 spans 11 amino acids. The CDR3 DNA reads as TGTGCCAGTGGGTCTGGACTAAAGCAGTTCTTC. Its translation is CASGSGLKQFF.

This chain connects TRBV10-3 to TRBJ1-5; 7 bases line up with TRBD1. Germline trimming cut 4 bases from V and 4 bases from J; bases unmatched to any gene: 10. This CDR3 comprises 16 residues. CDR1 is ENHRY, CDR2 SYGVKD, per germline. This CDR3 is CAISASGPGGNQPQHF. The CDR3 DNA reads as TGTGCCATCAGTGCCTCAGGGCCAGGGGGGAATCAGCCCCAGCATTTT.

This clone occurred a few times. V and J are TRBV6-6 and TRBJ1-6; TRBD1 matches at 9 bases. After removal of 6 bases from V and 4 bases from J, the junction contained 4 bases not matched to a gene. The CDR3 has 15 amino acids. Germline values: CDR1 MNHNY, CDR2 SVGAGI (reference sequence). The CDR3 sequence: CASSTGQGYNSPLHF. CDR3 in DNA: TGTGCCAGCAGCACCGGACAGGGGTATAATTCACCCCTCCACTTT.

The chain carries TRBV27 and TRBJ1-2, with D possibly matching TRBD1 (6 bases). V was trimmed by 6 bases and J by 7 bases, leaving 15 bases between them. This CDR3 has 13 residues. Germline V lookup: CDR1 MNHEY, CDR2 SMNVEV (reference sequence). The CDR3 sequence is CASSKLGGGGYTF. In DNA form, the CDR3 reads TGTGCCAGCAGCAAACTAGGGGGGGGTGGCTACACCTTC.